The clone carrying this T cell receptor (beta chain) came up many times. Its cognate antigen is unknown. The CDR3 is 17 amino acids. V gave up 1 base and J gave up 5 bases, with 15 bases separating them. CDR1 is SGHTA and CDR2 is FQGNSA in the germline V gene. Template-switch 5'RACE cDNA synthesis added a 10-nucleotide unique molecular identifier. Sequencing runs each yielded over 190 million TCR-beta sequences from 15-18 subjects. A single record per CDR3 protein comes from TCRdb applying MiXCR to the 5' RACE reads. Found here are about 70,000 distinct CDR3 sequences, 2.5% to 3.5% of them singletons; the top ten hold 4% to 6.5%. This record comes from a study of neurological immune-mediated disorders. Broader study findings: Expanded clones shared no identical CDR3 amino acid sequences across subjects, which suggested private TCR-beta repertoires in all groups. The study phylogenetically grouped the repertoires of 18 of 34 multiple sclerosis patients into one related-CDR3 cluster, a possible signature.

The clonotype was recovered from a woman between 45 and 65 years old with multiple sclerosis. The chain is built from TRBV7-2 and TRBJ1-6; maybe TRBD1 (6 bases). Sample: PBMCs. CDR3 protein: CASSLVGGGGNNSPLHF. As DNA, the CDR3 is TGTGCCAGCAGCTTAGTAGGGGGGGGTGGTAATAATTCACCCCTCCACTTT.